The T cell receptor (beta chain) under discussion was sequenced for a study of T cells in Graves' hyperthyroidism and ophthalmopathy. Study at large: Peripheral blood specimens were obtained at initial diagnosis, prior to any treatment. Study conclusions and caveats: Ophthalmopathy and stable hyperthyroidism were separated by a 13 V-J model.

RNA transcripts gave rise to amplified TCR beta CDR3 regions. The TCR CDR3 was amplified in a first-round RT-PCR using the HTBI primer set. TCRdb reanalysed the multiplex PCR reads using MiXCR and keeps one entry per CDR3 protein. Here the sample spans fewer than 600,000 distinct CDR3 sequences, less than 15% being singletons. The hyperthyroidism patients had all been newly diagnosed, and their disease duration was under 2 months. Their ages ranged from 18 to 65 years. Patients were excluded for uncontrolled infection, other autoimmune disease, pregnancy or lactation. CDR3 length equals 16 residues. V lost 6 bases, J lost 0 bases, and 4 bases stayed unmatched. Germline CDR1 SNHLY, CDR2 FYNNEI. This clonotype was counted many times. The target antigen is unknown.

The gene calls are TRBV2 and TRBJ2-7; the match to TRBD2 covers 14 bases. Sequencing was carried out using blood. This sequence originates from a woman aged 40-49 years with Graves' hyperthyroidism. The CDR3, as DNA: TGTGCCAGCAGCCTGGGACTAGCGGGAGTCTCCTACGAGCAGTACTTC. Its translation: CASSLGLAGVSYEQYF.